Detailed here is one TCR beta chain. J gave up 1 base and V 6 bases, and 5 bases lay outside the gene matches. CDR1 and CDR2 (germline): SQVTM, ANQGSEA. CDR3 length: 13 amino acids. TCRdb's copy holds only in-frame clones and misses some; the assay was immunoSEQ multiplex PCR. The sample records 300,000 to 350,000 clones, around 90% being singletons. This entry comes from a study of blood T cell repertoires in COVID-19. Study-level information: Acute and convalescent COVID-19 samples came from the United States, Italy and Spain. PBMCs, B-cell-depleted T cells, or T cells provided the cDNA or gDNA that made up the material.

J is TRBJ1-1 and V is TRBV29-1, with TRBD1 matching 7 bases. This receptor was taken from a woman aged 18-29 years who had recovered from COVID-19. The sample taken for sequencing was peripheral blood. The CDR3 protein is CSVYGTENTEAFF. In DNA form, the CDR3 reads TGCAGCGTCTACGGGACAGAGAACACTGAAGCTTTCTTT. Looking up the rest from reference TRBV29-1 and TRBJ1-1 gives the full variable domain: SAVISQKPSRDICQRGTSLTIQCQVDSQVTMMFWYRQQPGQSLTLIATANQGSEATYESGFVIDKFPISRPNLTFSTLTVSNMSPEDSSIYLCSVYGTENTEAFFGQGTRLTVV.